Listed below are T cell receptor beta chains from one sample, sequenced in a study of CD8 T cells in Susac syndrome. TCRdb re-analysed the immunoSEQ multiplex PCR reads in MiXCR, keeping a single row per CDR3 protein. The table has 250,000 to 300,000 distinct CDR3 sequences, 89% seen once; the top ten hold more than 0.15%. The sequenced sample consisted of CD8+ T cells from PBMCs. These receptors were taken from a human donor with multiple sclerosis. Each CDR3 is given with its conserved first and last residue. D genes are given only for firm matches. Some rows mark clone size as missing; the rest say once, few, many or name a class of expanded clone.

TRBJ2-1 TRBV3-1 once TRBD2 CASSHLASGSIADEQFF TGTGCCAGCAGCCATTTGGCTAGCGGGAGTATCGCGGATGAGCAGTTCTTC
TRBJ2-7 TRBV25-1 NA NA CASSELAGGPYEQYF TGTGCCAGCAGTGAATTGGCAGGGGGGCCCTACGAGCAGTACTTC
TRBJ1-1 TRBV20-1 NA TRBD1 CSARGQLDTEAFF TGCAGTGCTAGGGGACAGTTAGACACTGAAGCTTTCTTT
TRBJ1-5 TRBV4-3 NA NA CASSQEANNQPQHF TGCGCCAGCAGCCAAGAAGCCAACAATCAGCCCCAGCATTTT
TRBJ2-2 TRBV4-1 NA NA CASSQLLAGGELFF TGCGCCAGCAGCCAGTTGTTAGCCGGCGGGGAGCTGTTTTTT
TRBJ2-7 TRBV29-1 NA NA CSVGSGRGSYEQYF TGCAGCGTTGGTAGTGGGCGAGGGTCCTACGAGCAGTACTTC
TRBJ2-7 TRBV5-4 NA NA CASSPGDTYEQYF TGTGCCAGCAGCCCGGGAGATACCTACGAGCAGTACTTC
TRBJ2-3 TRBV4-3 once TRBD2 CASSQARGGADTQYF TGCGCCAGCAGCCAAGCCCGCGGGGGGGCAGATACGCAGTATTTT
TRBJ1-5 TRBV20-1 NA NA CSARDLGSDNQPQHF TGCAGTGCTAGAGATCTGGGCAGCGACAATCAGCCCCAGCATTTT
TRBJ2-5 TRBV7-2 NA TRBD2 CASSRGTSEKTQYF TGTGCCAGCAGCCGCGGGACTAGCGAAAAGACCCAGTACTTC
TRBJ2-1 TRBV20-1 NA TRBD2 CSARSNTLAGYNEQFF TGCAGTGCTAGATCTAACACTCTAGCGGGGTACAATGAGCAGTTCTTC
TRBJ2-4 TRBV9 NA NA CASSVGGWGHPTGNIQYF TGTGCCAGCAGCGTAGGCGGGTGGGGACACCCCACGGGGAACATTCAGTACTTC
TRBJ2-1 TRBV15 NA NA CATSSFSALNEQFF TGTGCCACCAGCAGTTTTTCAGCTCTTAATGAGCAGTTCTTC
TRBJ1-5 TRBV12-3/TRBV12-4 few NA CASSSLSNQPQHF TGTGCCAGCAGTTCACTTAGCAATCAGCCCCAGCATTTT
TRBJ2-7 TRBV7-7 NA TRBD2 CASSLGTSGINEQYF TGTGCTAGCAGCTTAGGAACTAGCGGGATCAACGAGCAGTACTTC
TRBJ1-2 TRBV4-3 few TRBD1 CASSQDGTGEGYGYTF TGCGCCAGCAGCCAAGATGGAACAGGGGAGGGGTATGGCTACACCTTC
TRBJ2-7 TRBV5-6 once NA CASSPSISYEQYF TGTGCCAGCAGCCCATCGATTTCCTACGAGCAGTACTTC
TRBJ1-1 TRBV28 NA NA CASGGRMNTEAFF TGTGCCAGCGGTGGCAGGATGAACACTGAAGCTTTCTTT
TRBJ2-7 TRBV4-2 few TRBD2 CASSQDQGSGAYEQYF TGTGCCAGCAGCCAAGATCAAGGTAGCGGGGCCTACGAGCAGTACTTC
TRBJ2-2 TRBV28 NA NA CASSLLRRVPGELFF TGTGCCAGCAGTTTATTGAGAAGGGTTCCCGGGGAGCTGTTTTTT
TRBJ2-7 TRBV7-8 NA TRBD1 CASSPGTGRYYEQYF TGTGCCAGCAGTCCCGGGACAGGGAGGTACTACGAGCAGTACTTC
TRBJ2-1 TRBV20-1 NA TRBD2 CSAADSGSSYNEQFF TGCAGTGCTGCCGATAGCGGGAGCTCCTACAATGAGCAGTTCTTC
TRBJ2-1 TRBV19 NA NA CASSIVGQPNEQFF TGTGCCAGTAGTATAGTAGGGCAGCCTAATGAGCAGTTCTTC